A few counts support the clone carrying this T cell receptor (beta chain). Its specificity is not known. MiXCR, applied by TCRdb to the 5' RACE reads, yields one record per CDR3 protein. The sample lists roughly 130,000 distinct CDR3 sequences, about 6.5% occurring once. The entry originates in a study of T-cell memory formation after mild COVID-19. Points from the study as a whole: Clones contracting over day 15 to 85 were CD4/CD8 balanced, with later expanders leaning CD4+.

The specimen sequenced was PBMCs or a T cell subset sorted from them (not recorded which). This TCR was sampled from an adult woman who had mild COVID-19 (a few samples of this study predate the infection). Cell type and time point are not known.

The CDR3 sequence: CASSPIPRANEQFF. The CDR3, as DNA: TGTGCCAGCTCACCAATACCCCGTGCCAATGAGCAGTTCTTC. The rearrangement links TRBV18 to TRBJ2-1; D is unclear. The CDR3 has 14 residues. Trimming removed 2 bases at V and 6 bases at J, with 11 bases between. The germline gives CDR1 KGHSH, CDR2 LQKENI.